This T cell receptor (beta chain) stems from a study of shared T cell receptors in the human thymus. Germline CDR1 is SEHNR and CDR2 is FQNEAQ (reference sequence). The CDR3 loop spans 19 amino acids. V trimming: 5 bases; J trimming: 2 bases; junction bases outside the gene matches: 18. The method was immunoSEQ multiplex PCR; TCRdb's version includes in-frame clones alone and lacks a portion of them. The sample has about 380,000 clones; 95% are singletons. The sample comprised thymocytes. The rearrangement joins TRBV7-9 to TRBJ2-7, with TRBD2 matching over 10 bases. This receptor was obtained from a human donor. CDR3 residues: CASSHPRTIGLAETYEQYF. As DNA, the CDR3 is TGTGCCAGCAGCCACCCCCGGACAATTGGACTAGCGGAGACCTACGAGCAGTACTTC.